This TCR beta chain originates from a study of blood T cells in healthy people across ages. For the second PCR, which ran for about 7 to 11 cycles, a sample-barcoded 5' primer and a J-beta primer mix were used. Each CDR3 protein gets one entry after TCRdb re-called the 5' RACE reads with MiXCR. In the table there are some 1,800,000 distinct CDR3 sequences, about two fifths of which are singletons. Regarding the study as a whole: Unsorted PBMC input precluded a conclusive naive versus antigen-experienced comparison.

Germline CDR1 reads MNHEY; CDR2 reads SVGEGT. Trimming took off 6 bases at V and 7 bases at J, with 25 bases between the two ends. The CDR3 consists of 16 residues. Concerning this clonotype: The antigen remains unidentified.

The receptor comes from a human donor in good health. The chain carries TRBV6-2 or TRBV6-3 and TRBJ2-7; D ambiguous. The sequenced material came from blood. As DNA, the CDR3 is TGTGCCAGCAGGGGTTTTGAGGTGAGCTCCTACAATGAGCAGTACTTC. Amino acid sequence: CASRGFEVSSYNEQYF.